This T cell receptor beta chain was recovered during a study of graft-versus-host responses after intestinal transplantation (dated by TCRdb to the early 2020s). In terms of the full investigation: Recipients received multivisceral, liver-intestinal, or isolated intestinal transplants. Alloreactive clones were identified by sequencing pre-transplant mixed lymphocyte reaction products and comparing these products with unstimulated pre-transplant donor and recipient T cells. The cohort enrolled fewer than 25 intestinal transplant recipients including one retransplant, and a few patients lacking pretransplant specimens were excluded. Donor T cell macrochimerism was defined as a peak of at least 4% donor T cells among recipient peripheral blood mononuclear cells. Samples from a few later patients were sequenced in-house on an Illumina MiSeq with MiXCR processing rather than by the commercial service. Graft-versus-host and host-versus-graft alloreactive T cell clones were tracked in the graft, circulation and bone marrow after intestinal transplantation using bulk TCR-beta CDR3 sequencing. Every recipient was given anti-thymocyte globulin induction, then maintenance tacrolimus and steroids for roughly 3 years.

On this clone itself: Its antigen target is currently unknown. The record has no base qualities; no much larger clone is one base away.

Summary of the overall study and its limitations: Early after transplant, peak levels of circulating GvH clones were found to be associated with declines in HvG clones. Patients with donor T cell macrochimerism had high GvH to HvG T cell clonal ratios in their allografts. Conclusions were limited by the relatively low number and heterogeneity of intestinal transplant patients. GvH clones were found in recipient bone marrow, and some of the GvH clones appeared earlier in ileal mucosa or blood, which is consistent with an intestinal mucosal origin.

Blood samples were collected up to 4 times in the first month after transplant and then at least monthly when available. In the germline V gene, CDR1 corresponds to MNHEY and CDR2 to SVGAGI. The CDR3 goes from the cysteine to the phenylalanine over 14 residues. Of all the DNA, just the CDR3 is kept, 42 bases in frame from base 1. Unmatched junction bases come to 3, with V trimmed by 6 bases and J by 1 base. Receptors were amplified or captured by the immunoSEQ multiplex PCR assay. For most patients, high-throughput TCR-beta CDR3 sequencing of genomic DNA was performed by Adaptive Biotechnologies. The study's own analysis went as follows. Adaptive's ImmunoSEQ software supplied the TCR sequencing data for 18 patients, while MiXCR and VDJtools were used to process three other patients. CDR3 nucleotide sequences shared between donor and recipient were removed because their origin could not be assigned. Alloreactive clones required at least 2-fold expansion over unstimulated cells and minimum CFSE-low frequency of 0.002% (template counts) or 0.001% (read counts). Clones were considered mappable if detected in sequenced pre-transplant spleen, lymph node, or MLR CFSE-low populations of the donor or recipient. Cumulative frequency of alloreactive clones was calculated as a percentage of all sequences weighted by copy number. TCRdb took this table from immuneACCESS and kept in-frame rearrangements with V and J called. Such tables lack part of the clones; where checked against another copy, unresolved V genes explain under half of the gap, and the rest is unexplained. The V and J calls and the clone size are those of that table, but D and trimming were determined from the DNA. For this sample there are around 18,000 clones; about nine tenths appear just once. The top ten clonotypes cover around 2% of the sample.

The V and J segments used are TRBV6-5 and TRBJ1-1; 9 central bases correspond to TRBD1. The TCR sequence derives from a human patient who received an intestinal transplant, so some T cells may come from the graft donor. Material: PBMCs, obtained more than 350 days after transplant. In nucleotide form, the sequence is TGTGCCAGCAGCCGGACAGGGGAGAACACTGAAGCTTTCTTT. This codes for CASSRTGENTEAFF.